Listed below are T cell receptor beta chains from one sample, sequenced in a study of control samples from healthy donors and cancer patients. Here immunoSEQ multiplex PCR was the method, and the copy in TCRdb shows in-frame clones only, minus some. The data show about 200,000 clones, around 90% seen once. The sequencing input was blood. These receptors were obtained from a man between 25 and 39 years old in good health. The CDR3 runs from the conserved cysteine through the conserved F or W. A D gene is named only where the DNA matches it firmly. Clone size is shown for a subset of rows, as once, few, many or a class of expanded clone.

clone_size	v_call	j_call	d_call	cdr3_aa
-	TRBV30	TRBJ1-5	-	CAWSVGVNQPQHF
once	TRBV19	TRBJ2-3	-	CASSIDRTTYTDTQYF
-	TRBV7-6	TRBJ1-6	-	CASSATYNSPLHF
-	TRBV11-2	TRBJ1-1	-	CASSLGEGLGSTEAFF
-	TRBV3-1/TRBV3-2	TRBJ1-6	-	CASSQRGERGNSPLHF
-	TRBV10-3	TRBJ1-2	TRBD1	CAISESSDRDGYTF
once	TRBV5-1	TRBJ2-5	TRBD1	CASSSPDRDRETQYF
-	TRBV15	TRBJ1-1	TRBD1	CATSSSQGVNTEAFF
-	TRBV24-1	TRBJ2-7	-	CATSDQSRGLTYEQYF
-	TRBV9	TRBJ1-1	-	CASSVSVGLSGNTEAFF
-	TRBV9	TRBJ2-2	TRBD2	CASSVGRSGGADGELFF
-	TRBV24-1	TRBJ2-1	TRBD2	CATSDARTSGGDEQFF
-	TRBV3-1/TRBV3-2	TRBJ1-1	-	CASSQGTSMNTEAFF
-	TRBV12-3/TRBV12-4	TRBJ1-1	-	CASTLGIEAFF
-	TRBV21-1	TRBJ2-1	-	CATIRLGGDEQFF
-	TRBV11-2	TRBJ2-3	-	CASSLEGTVSTDTQYF
-	TRBV12-3/TRBV12-4	TRBJ1-1	TRBD1	CASSQDRYTEAFF
-	TRBV7-9	TRBJ1-2	TRBD1	CASSAPGQVNYGYTF
once	TRBV7-2	TRBJ2-3	-	CASSLLQGPGTQYF
once	TRBV11-2	TRBJ1-4	-	CASSLDSAGREGKLFF
-	TRBV6-1	TRBJ1-2	-	CASSESLGGGYGYTF
-	TRBV29-1	TRBJ2-3	-	CSVDGRESADTQYF
-	TRBV5-1	TRBJ2-1	-	CASAKPRAAEQFF
-	TRBV5-1	TRBJ2-5	-	CASSLKGWQETQYF
-	TRBV6-6	TRBJ1-5	-	CASRMDSNQPQHF
once	TRBV18	TRBJ2-6	TRBD1	CASSPGQGATGGANVLTF
-	TRBV19	TRBJ1-5	-	CASSIKAGDQPQHF
-	TRBV11-2	TRBJ1-6	TRBD1	CASSSPTGQHNSPLHF